A selection of T cell receptor beta chains follows, all from one sample in a study of blood T cell repertoires in COVID-19. Here immunoSEQ multiplex PCR was the method, and the copy in TCRdb shows in-frame clones only, minus some. Found here are about 250,000 clones, 80% to 90% of them singletons; the top ten hold 3.5% to 4.5%. Sequencing was done on a sample of PBMCs or T cells enriched from blood (not recorded which). These TCRs come from a woman under 40 who had recovered from COVID-19. Each CDR3 is given with its conserved first and last residue. The D gene is left open where the match is weak. The size entry is marked missing in some rows and otherwise reads once, few, many or a size class.

v_gene,d_gene,j_gene,abundance,CDR3aa,CDR3nt
TRBV7-6,.,TRBJ1-1,.,CASSPLNTEAFF,TGTGCCAGCAGCCCTCTCAACACTGAAGCTTTCTTT
TRBV27,TRBD2,TRBJ2-1,.,CASSLTGTRQLDEQFF,TGTGCCAGCAGCTTGACCGGGACTAGACAATTGGATGAGCAGTTCTTC
TRBV5-1,.,TRBJ1-2,.,CASSLEGQSRYGYTF,TGCGCCAGCAGCTTGGAAGGACAGAGTAGATATGGCTACACCTTC
TRBV19,.,TRBJ1-5,.,CATGWTLYSNQPQHF,TGTGCCACCGGGTGGACTCTTTATAGCAATCAGCCCCAGCATTTT
TRBV13,.,TRBJ1-6,.,CASSSYTGEGQYNSPLHF,TGTGCCAGCAGCTCCTACACCGGAGAAGGACAATATAATTCACCCCTCCACTTT
TRBV28,.,TRBJ1-2,few,CASTTFNAYGYTF,TGTGCCAGCACAACATTCAACGCCTATGGCTACACCTTC
TRBV5-4,.,TRBJ2-7,.,CASSSQGRTEEQYF,TGTGCCAGCAGCTCCCAGGGGAGAACGGAGGAGCAGTACTTC
TRBV7-7,TRBD2,TRBJ2-5,.,CASSLTGLAIETQYF,TGTGCCAGCAGCTTAACCGGACTAGCTATAGAGACCCAGTACTTC
TRBV10-3,.,TRBJ1-1,.,CAISGPGREAFF,TGTGCCATCAGTGGGCCGGGAAGGGAAGCTTTCTTT
TRBV2,TRBD1,TRBJ1-1,.,CASSEGGQRAMNTEAFF,TGTGCCAGCAGTGAAGGGGGACAGAGAGCCATGAACACTGAAGCTTTCTTT
TRBV6-5,.,TRBJ2-1,.,CASRGRDNEQFF,TGTGCCAGCAGGGGCAGGGACAATGAGCAGTTCTTC
TRBV11-2,TRBD1,TRBJ1-1,.,CASSFARTGMNTEAFF,TGTGCCAGCAGCTTCGCCCGGACAGGGATGAACACTGAAGCTTTCTTT
TRBV4-1,.,TRBJ2-7,.,CASSQDPPGVYEQYF,TGCGCCAGCAGCCAAGATCCCCCGGGGGTCTACGAGCAGTACTTC
TRBV30,TRBD1,TRBJ1-4,.,CAWTRNRGLVF,TGTGCCTGGACCCGAAACAGGGGGCTCGTTTTT
TRBV10-3,.,TRBJ1-1,.,CAISEGTNTEAFF,TGTGCCATCAGTGAGGGCACCAACACTGAAGCTTTCTTT
TRBV7-2,.,TRBJ1-2,.,CASSPNGYTF,TGTGCCAGCAGCCCCAATGGCTACACCTTC
TRBV7-8,.,TRBJ1-2,.,CASSFAQGSSPYGYTF,TGTGCCAGCAGCTTTGCACAGGGATCGTCCCCCTATGGCTACACCTTC
TRBV7-9,.,TRBJ1-6,.,CASSQVSYNSPLHF,TGTGCCAGCAGCCAGGTCTCCTATAATTCACCCCTCCACTTT
TRBV28,.,TRBJ1-2,few,CASSRGGYTF,TGTGCCAGCAGTAGGGGGGGCTACACCTTC
TRBV10-3,TRBD1,TRBJ1-1,.,CAITQGGNTEAFF,TGTGCCATCACCCAGGGGGGAAACACTGAAGCTTTCTTT
TRBV10-2,.,TRBJ1-1,.,CASSDRLNTEAFF,TGCGCCAGCAGTGATCGGTTGAACACTGAAGCTTTCTTT
TRBV5-1,TRBD1,TRBJ2-1,.,CASSRSPGTASSYNEQFF,TGCGCCAGCAGCCGCTCCCCTGGGACAGCCTCCTCCTACAATGAGCAGTTCTTC
TRBV5-1,.,TRBJ2-2,once,CASSLGQITTGELFF,TGCGCCAGCAGCTTGGGACAGATCACCACCGGGGAGCTGTTTTTT
TRBV6-5,TRBD1,TRBJ2-7,.,CASRTGGTSYEQYF,TGTGCCAGCAGGACAGGGGGTACCTCCTACGAGCAGTACTTC
TRBV6-5,.,TRBJ2-6,.,CAASRGANVLTF,TGTGCCGCTTCTCGGGGGGCCAACGTCCTGACTTTC
TRBV21-1,.,TRBJ2-2,.,CATRTSGSTGELFF,TGTGCCACCAGGACTAGCGGTTCCACCGGGGAGCTGTTTTTT
TRBV11-3,TRBD2,TRBJ2-1,.,CASSLAGGSDNEQFF,TGTGCCAGCAGCTTAGCGGGGGGTTCGGACAATGAGCAGTTCTTC